These 27 T cell receptor beta chains came from one sample sequenced in a study of regulatory T cells in long-lasting Graves disease. Time point meaning: newly diagnosed GD, antithyroid drugs for less than 3 months. PBMCs were the source of the RNA used for TCR sequencing. In building TCR beta libraries, iRepertoire HTBI primers were used together with Arm-PCR of CDR3 regions. From the multiplex PCR reads, TCRdb called clonotypes with MiXCR, one entry per CDR3 protein. The table lists approximately 300,000 distinct CDR3 sequences, 18% of them singletons. The sample in question was peripheral blood mononuclear cells (PBMCs), obtained at new diagnosis, from a patient treated with antithyroid drugs. The receptors were gathered from a female donor with Graves disease.

This clonotype has a handful of counts. The chain carries TRBV15 and TRBJ1-3; no clear D. This CDR3 has 15 amino acids. V lost 0 bases and J 1 base, leaving 7 bases between the germline ends. Germline V gene sequence: CDR1 LNHNV, CDR2 YYDKDF (reference sequence). The CDR3 sequence is CATSRDPQSGNTIYF. Here the CDR3 DNA reads TGTGCCACCAGCAGAGATCCACAGTCTGGAAACACCATATATTTT.

This clonotype was recorded a few times. This chain links TRBV6-1 with TRBJ2-7; no clear D. CDR1 is MNHNS, CDR2 SASEGT, per germline. The CDR3 is 12 residues long. Between the trimmed V and J ends, which lost 5 bases and 2 bases, there was a span of 7 bases. The CDR3 region has the DNA TGTGCCAGCAGTATCACGGCCTACGAGCAGTACTTC. Translating it yields CASSITAYEQYF.

Details on this clonotype: A much larger clone differs by one base, so this may be a read error. Since the CDR3 does not end with the conserved phenylalanine or tryptophan, this likely comes from a read error. The rearrangement links TRBV2 to TRBJ2-1; 11 positions agree with TRBD2. Germline V lookup: CDR1 SNHLY, CDR2 FYNNEI. With 3 bases clipped from V and 7 bases from J, the junction kept 14 bases outside the gene matches. The CDR3 is made up of 18 amino acids. The chain's CDR3 is CASSDGYWVAGGWNEQFS. The CDR3 bases are TGTGCCAGCAGTGACGGTTATTGGGTAGCGGGAGGGTGGAATGAGCAGTTCTCC.

In the case of this clonotype: A read error may explain this, as a much larger clone is one base away. This sequence joins TRBV6-1 and TRBJ2-7; D is uncertain. Germline V gene sequence: CDR1 MNHNS, CDR2 SASEGT. The CDR3 runs 13 residues. Trimming took 0 bases from V and 9 from J, leaving 12 bases between them. The CDR3 loop is CASSEAVGNGQYF. DNA for the CDR3: TGTGCCAGCAGTGAAGCAGTTGGGAACGGGCAGTACTTC.

Concerning this clonotype: A much larger clone sits a single nucleotide away, making a read error possible. This CDR3 reads CACSLARSDNEQFF. Here the CDR3 DNA reads TGTGCCTGCAGCTTAGCGCGCTCAGACAATGAGCAGTTCTTC. The genes are TRBV7-2 and TRBJ2-1; perhaps TRBD2 as D (5 bases). The CDR3 sequence is 14 residues long. Germline CDR1 is SGHTA and CDR2 is FQGNSA.

This clonotype was observed many times. The CDR3 DNA sequence: TGCAGTGCTACCAGGACTAGCGGGTTCAATGAGCAGTTCTTC. Translating gives CSATRTSGFNEQFF. The chain uses TRBV20-1 and TRBJ2-1; 11 bases agree with TRBD2. Germline trimming cut 4 bases from V and 6 bases from J; bases unmatched to any gene: 5. The CDR3 spans 14 residues. CDR1 and CDR2 (germline): DFQATT, SNEGSKA (reference sequence).

This clonotype has only a few counts. V usage is TRBV5-8 and J usage is TRBJ1-6; D remains unclear. CDR1 is SGHTS and CDR2 is YDEGEE in the germline V gene. V was shortened by 0 bases and J by 7 bases, with 11 bases between the two germline ends. There are 15 residues in the CDR3. The CDR3 DNA reads TGTGCCAGCAGCTTGGGCCTCTTGGGGAATTCACCCCTCCACTTT. Amino acid sequence: CASSLGLLGNSPLHF.

In this sample, this clonotype turned up many times. The chain couples TRBV27 to TRBJ2-1; D is unclear. V lost 7 bases, J lost 4 bases, and 14 bases lay in between. The CDR3 loop spans 14 amino acids. Per germline, CDR1 MNHEY and CDR2 SMNVEV (reference sequence). In DNA form, the CDR3 reads TGTGCCAGCATCCTGCCGCGACTGTACAATGAGCAGTTCTTC. Its protein is CASILPRLYNEQFF.

This clonotype has a count of ten or more. The rearrangement uses TRBV9 and TRBJ2-1; D ambiguous. This CDR3 is built from 13 residues. Between the trimmed V and J ends, which lost 2 bases and 4 bases, there was a span of 7 bases. Germline V gene lookup returns CDR1 SGDLS and CDR2 YYNGEE. The CDR3 here is CASSVAVYNEQFF. In nucleotides, the CDR3 is TGTGCCAGCAGCGTTGCAGTATACAATGAGCAGTTCTTC.

This clonotype was seen many times. The chain combines TRBV15 with TRBJ2-7, with D possibly matching TRBD2 (6 bases). This CDR3 is 16 amino acids long. V lost 0 bases, J lost 2 bases, and 14 bases lay in between. Germline CDR1 is LNHNV and CDR2 is YYDKDF (reference sequence). CDR3 loop: CATSRDVGGRPYEQYF. The CDR3 bases are TGTGCCACCAGCAGAGATGTCGGAGGGAGGCCCTACGAGCAGTACTTC.

The sample holds many counts of this clonotype. The chain combines TRBV7-8 with TRBJ1-6; D perhaps matches TRBD1 (5 bases). This CDR3 comprises 15 residues. The V end was cut by 5 bases, the J end by 7 bases, with 15 bases between. CDR1 and CDR2 (germline): SGHVS, FQNEAQ. The CDR3 bases are TGTGCCAGCAGCGTCCGGGACGTGGGCAATTCACCCCTCCACTTT. Translating it yields CASSVRDVGNSPLHF.

This clonotype was counted ten times or more. This rearrangement joins TRBV19 to TRBJ1-2, with D uncertain. The CDR3 runs 13 residues. CDR1 is LNHDA and CDR2 is SQIVND in the germline V gene (reference sequence). V was shortened by 2 bases and J by 6 bases, with 10 bases between the two germline ends. The CDR3 is CASSIPPWDGYTF. CDR3 nucleotides: TGTGCCAGTAGTATACCGCCGTGGGATGGCTACACCTTC.

CDR3 protein: CASSLGRTAGNTIYF. The CDR3 bases are TGCGCCAGCAGCCTTGGGAGGACAGCCGGAAACACCATATATTTT. This sequence joins TRBV5-1 and TRBJ1-3; D might be TRBD1 (6 bases). V lost 4 bases, J lost 4 bases, and 15 bases lay in between. The CDR3 length is 15 residues. The germline CDR1 and CDR2 sequences are SGHRS and YFSETQ.

The genes are TRBV29-1 and TRBJ2-1; 9 bases fit TRBD2. V gave up 5 bases and J gave up 0 bases; unmatched junction bases: 2. From germline, CDR1 is SQVTM and CDR2 ANQGSEA. The CDR3 totals 14 residues. CDR3 loop: CSVLAGNSYNEQFF. The CDR3 DNA reads TGCAGCGTTCTAGCGGGGAACTCCTACAATGAGCAGTTCTTC.

This clonotype has a count of ten or more. The gene calls are TRBV3-1 and TRBJ2-1, with D possibly TRBD2 on 6 matching bases. Germline CDR1 reads LGHDT; CDR2 reads YNNKEL (reference sequence). Trimming took off 0 bases at V and 5 bases at J, with 11 bases between the two ends. This CDR3 region has 15 residues. DNA for the CDR3: TGTGCCAGCAGCCAAGATCTTAGCGGCAACAATGAGCAGTTCTTC. Protein: CASSQDLSGNNEQFF.

This clonotype occurred many times. This chain joins TRBV7-3 and TRBJ2-3, with 9 bases fitting TRBD2. The CDR3 is 17 amino acids. V gave up 5 bases and J gave up 1 base; unmatched junction bases: 10. CDR1 and CDR2 (germline): SGHTA, FQGTGA. DNA of the CDR3: TGTGCCAGCAGCGATAGCGGGAGCTTAAAGGGCACAGATACGCAGTATTTT. This codes for CASSDSGSLKGTDTQYF.

This clonotype has ten or more counts. The chain links TRBV12-3 or TRBV12-4 to TRBJ2-7; 7 bases match TRBD1. The CDR3 loop spans 13 amino acids. V was pared by 9 bases and J by 3 bases, with 8 bases of the junction left unmatched. As DNA, the CDR3 is TGTGCCAGTCAGATTCCAGGGGGCTACGAGCAGTACTTC. As protein: CASQIPGGYEQYF.

The sample holds many counts of this clonotype. The chain is built from TRBV5-1 and TRBJ1-5; D ambiguous. This CDR3 has 13 residues. Germline V lookup: CDR1 SGHRS, CDR2 YFSETQ. Trimming left V 4 bases short and J 2 bases short, with 7 bases between. The CDR3 bases are TGCGCCAGCAGCCAAGTCGGCAATCAGCCCCAGCATTTT. As protein: CASSQVGNQPQHF.

In its sample, this clonotype was seen many times. The genes are TRBV7-6 and TRBJ1-5; 9 bases agree with TRBD1. This CDR3 has 15 residues. After removal of 5 bases from V and 3 bases from J, the junction contained 5 bases not matched to a gene. The germline CDR1 and CDR2 sequences are SGHVS and FNYEAQ. CDR3 protein: CASSPGTGNNQPQHF. The CDR3 nucleotides read TGTGCCAGCAGCCCCGGGACAGGGAACAATCAGCCCCAGCATTTT.

The sample holds many counts of this clonotype. The chain is built from TRBV28 and TRBJ2-5; D perhaps matches TRBD1 (5 bases). The CDR3 is made up of 12 amino acids. Trimming stripped 8 bases from V and 0 bases from J, with 7 bases between. Germline V gene data show CDR1 as MDHEN and CDR2 as SYDVKM. CDR3 sequence reads: CASLDNQETQYF. The CDR3 bases are TGTGCCAGCTTGGACAACCAAGAGACCCAGTACTTC.

The rearrangement joins TRBV15 to TRBJ2-2, with a weak D call TRBD2 (5 bases). In germline, CDR1 is LNHNV, CDR2 YYDKDF (reference sequence). CDR3 length equals 16 residues. V lost 1 base and J 5 bases, leaving 14 bases between the germline ends. CDR3: CATSRAPRGRTGELFF. The CDR3 coding sequence is TGTGCCACCAGCAGAGCTCCCCGGGGAAGGACCGGGGAGCTGTTTTTT.

In this sample, this clonotype turned up a few times. CDR3 protein: CASSTTSGSPYEQFF. The CDR3 DNA reads TGTGCCAGCAGTACCACTAGCGGGAGTCCTTATGAGCAGTTCTTC. V and J are TRBV27 and TRBJ2-1, with 11 bases aligning to TRBD2. Germline lookup yields CDR1 MNHEY and CDR2 SMNVEV (reference sequence). With 5 bases clipped from V and 8 bases from J, the junction kept 8 bases outside the gene matches. CDR3 size: 15 residues.

The chain combines TRBV3-1 with TRBJ1-1; tentatively, D is TRBD1 (5 bases). Germline CDR1 LGHDT, CDR2 YNNKEL (reference sequence). This CDR3 has 14 amino acids. V lost 4 bases, J lost 8 bases, and 17 bases lay in between. CDR3 loop: CASSPGGADLEAFF. CDR3 sequence (DNA): TGTGCCAGCAGCCCGGGCGGGGCCGACCTAGAAGCTTTCTTT.

This clonotype was seen many times. The chain carries TRBV29-1 and TRBJ1-5; possible D gene TRBD1, 5 bases. Trimming stripped 4 bases from V and 2 bases from J, with 9 bases between. This CDR3 is 13 amino acids long. Germline V CDR1 and CDR2: SQVTM, ANQGSEA. The CDR3: CSVGGVGNQPQHF. The CDR3 DNA reads as TGCAGCGTTGGAGGGGTGGGCAATCAGCCCCAGCATTTT.

This clonotype was seen repeatedly, ten times or more. The chain recombines TRBV6-5 with TRBJ1-2, with unresolved D. Germline V gene sequence: CDR1 MNHEY, CDR2 SVGAGI. V lost 3 bases and J lost 4, with 9 bases in between. This CDR3 spans 13 amino acids. The CDR3 DNA follows: TGTGCCAGCAGTTATCAACGGCTCTATGGCTACACCTTC. It translates to CASSYQRLYGYTF.

This clonotype has just a few counts. The chain's CDR3 is CAWSVRTGGPATNEKLFF. The CDR3 bases are TGTGCCTGGAGTGTACGGACAGGGGGCCCTGCAACTAATGAAAAACTGTTTTTT. The rearrangement joins TRBV30 to TRBJ1-4; 11 nucleotides line up with TRBD1. This CDR3 comprises 18 residues. With 0 bases clipped from V and 0 bases from J, the junction kept 6 bases outside the gene matches. Germline V gives CDR1 GTSNPN, CDR2 SVGIG (reference sequence).

This clonotype has ten or more counts. The chain recombines TRBV27 with TRBJ1-4, with a possible D match to TRBD1 (5 bases). Germline CDR1 reads MNHEY; CDR2 reads SMNVEV (reference sequence). There are 13 residues in the CDR3. V dropped 1 base and J dropped 7 bases, with 7 bases sitting between them. CDR3 coding DNA: TGTGCCAGCAGTTTATTCGGGGGTGAAAAACTGTTTTTT. Translated, it gives CASSLFGGEKLFF.